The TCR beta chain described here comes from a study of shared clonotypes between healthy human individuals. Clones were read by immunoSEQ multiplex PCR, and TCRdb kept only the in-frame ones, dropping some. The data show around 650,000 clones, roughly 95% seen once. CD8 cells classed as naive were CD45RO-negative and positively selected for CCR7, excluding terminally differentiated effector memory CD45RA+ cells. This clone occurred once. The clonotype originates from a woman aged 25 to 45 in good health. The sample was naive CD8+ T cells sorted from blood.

CDR3 region: CASSPKGLAGTYEQYF. The CDR3 DNA follows: TGTGCCAGCAGCCCGAAGGGACTAGCGGGGACCTACGAGCAGTACTTC. This chain joins TRBV5-6 and TRBJ2-7; 13 bases are a match to TRBD2. The V segment lost 4 bases and the J segment 2 bases; nucleotides outside the gene matches: 6. Per germline, CDR1 SGHDT and CDR2 YYEEEE. This CDR3 has 16 amino acids.